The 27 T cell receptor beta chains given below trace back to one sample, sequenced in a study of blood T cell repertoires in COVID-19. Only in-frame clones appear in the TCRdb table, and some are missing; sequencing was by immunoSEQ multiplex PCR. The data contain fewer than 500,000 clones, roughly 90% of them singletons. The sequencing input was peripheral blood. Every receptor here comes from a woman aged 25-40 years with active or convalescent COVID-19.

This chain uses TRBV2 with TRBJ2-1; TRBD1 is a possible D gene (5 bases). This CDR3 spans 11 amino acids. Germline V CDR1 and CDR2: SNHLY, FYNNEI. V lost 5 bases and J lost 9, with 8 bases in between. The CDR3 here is CASSPDSEQFF. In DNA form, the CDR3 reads TGTGCCAGCAGTCCCGACAGTGAGCAGTTCTTC.

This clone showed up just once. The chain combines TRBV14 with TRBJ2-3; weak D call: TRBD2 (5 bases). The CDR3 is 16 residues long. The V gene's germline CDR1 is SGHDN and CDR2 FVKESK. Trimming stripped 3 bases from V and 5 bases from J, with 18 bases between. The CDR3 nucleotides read TGTGCCAGCAGCCACCGGACTCGAACTGTAGTAGATACGCAGTATTTT. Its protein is CASSHRTRTVVDTQYF.

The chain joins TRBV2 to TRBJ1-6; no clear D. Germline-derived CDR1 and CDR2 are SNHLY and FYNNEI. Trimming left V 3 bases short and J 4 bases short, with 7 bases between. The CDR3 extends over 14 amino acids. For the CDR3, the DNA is TGTGCCAGCAGTGACACAGAGTATAATTCACCCCTCCACTTT. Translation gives CASSDTEYNSPLHF.

The DNA of the CDR3 is TGTGCCAGCAGATACAGGTACCAAGAGACCCAGTACTTC. Amino acids: CASRYRYQETQYF. The chain uses TRBV25-1 and TRBJ2-5, with D perhaps matching TRBD1 (5 bases). CDR1 and CDR2 (germline): MGHDK, SYGVNS. Trimming pared 6 bases from V and 0 bases from J, leaving 8 bases between. The CDR3 is made up of 13 amino acids. The full variable domain, in which reference TRBV25-1 and TRBJ2-5 provide the parts outside the CDR3, is EADIYQTPRYLVIGTGKKITLECSQTMGHDKMYWYQQDPGMELHLIHYSYGVNSTEKGDLSSESTVSRIRTEHFPLTLESARPSHTSQYLCASRYRYQETQYFGPGTRLLVL.

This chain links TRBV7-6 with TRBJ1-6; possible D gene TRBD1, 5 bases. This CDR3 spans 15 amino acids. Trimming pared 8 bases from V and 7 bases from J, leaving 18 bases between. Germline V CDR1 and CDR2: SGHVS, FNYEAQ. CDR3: CASGRPGGENSPLHF. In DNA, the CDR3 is TGTGCCAGCGGCCGCCCCGGGGGGGAAAATTCACCCCTCCACTTT.

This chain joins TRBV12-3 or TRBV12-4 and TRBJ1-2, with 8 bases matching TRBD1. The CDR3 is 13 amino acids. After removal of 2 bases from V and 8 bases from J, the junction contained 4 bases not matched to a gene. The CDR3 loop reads CASSLIRGRGYTF. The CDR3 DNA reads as TGTGCCAGCAGTTTAATCAGGGGGCGAGGCTACACCTTC.

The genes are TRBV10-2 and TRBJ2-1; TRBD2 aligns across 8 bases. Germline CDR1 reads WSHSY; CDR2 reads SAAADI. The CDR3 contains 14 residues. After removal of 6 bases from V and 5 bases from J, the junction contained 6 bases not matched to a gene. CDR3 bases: TGCGCCAGCAGAGGCGGGAGGAAGCACAATGAGCAGTTCTTC. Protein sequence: CASRGGRKHNEQFF.

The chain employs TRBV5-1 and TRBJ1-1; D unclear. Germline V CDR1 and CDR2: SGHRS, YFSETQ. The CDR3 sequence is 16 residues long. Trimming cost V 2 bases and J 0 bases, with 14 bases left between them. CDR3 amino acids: CASSLTPQTLNTEAFF. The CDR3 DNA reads TGCGCCAGCAGCTTAACGCCACAGACCTTGAACACTGAAGCTTTCTTT.

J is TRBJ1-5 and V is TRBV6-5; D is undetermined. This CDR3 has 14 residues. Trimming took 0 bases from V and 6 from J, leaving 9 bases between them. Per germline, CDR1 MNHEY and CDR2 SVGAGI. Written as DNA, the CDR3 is TGTGCCAGCAGTTACTCGTTCAGAGGTCAGCCCCAGCATTTT. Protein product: CASSYSFRGQPQHF.

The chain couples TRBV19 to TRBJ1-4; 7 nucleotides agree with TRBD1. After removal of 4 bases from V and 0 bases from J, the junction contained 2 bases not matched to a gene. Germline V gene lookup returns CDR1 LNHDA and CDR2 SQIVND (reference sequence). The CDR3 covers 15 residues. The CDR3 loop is CASSTGTATNEKLFF. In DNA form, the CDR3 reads TGTGCCAGTAGTACGGGGACAGCAACTAATGAAAAACTGTTTTTT. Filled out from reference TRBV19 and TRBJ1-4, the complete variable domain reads DGGITQSPKYLFRKEGQNVTLSCEQNLNHDAMYWYRQDPGQGLRLIYYSQIVNDFQKGDIAEGYSVSREKKESFPLTVTSAQKNPTAFYLCASSTGTATNEKLFFGSGTQLSVL.

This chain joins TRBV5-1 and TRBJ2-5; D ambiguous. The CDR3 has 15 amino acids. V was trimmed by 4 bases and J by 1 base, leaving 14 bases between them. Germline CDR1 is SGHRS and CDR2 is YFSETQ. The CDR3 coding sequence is TGCGCCAGCAGCCCGAGTGGTTGGTCCCAAGAGACCCAGTACTTC. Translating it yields CASSPSGWSQETQYF.

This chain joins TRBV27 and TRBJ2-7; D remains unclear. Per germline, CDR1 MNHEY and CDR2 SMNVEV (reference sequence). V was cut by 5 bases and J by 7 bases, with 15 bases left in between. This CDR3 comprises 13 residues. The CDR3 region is CASSTHTESEQYF. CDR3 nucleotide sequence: TGTGCCAGCAGTACACACACGGAGTCGGAGCAGTACTTC.

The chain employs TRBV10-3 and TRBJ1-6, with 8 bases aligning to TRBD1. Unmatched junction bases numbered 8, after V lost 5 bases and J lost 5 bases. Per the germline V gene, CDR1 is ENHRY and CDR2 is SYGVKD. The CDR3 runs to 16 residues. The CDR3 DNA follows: TGTGCCATCAGTTTAGAAGGGACAGGTGATAATTCACCCCTCCACTTT. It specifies CAISLEGTGDNSPLHF.

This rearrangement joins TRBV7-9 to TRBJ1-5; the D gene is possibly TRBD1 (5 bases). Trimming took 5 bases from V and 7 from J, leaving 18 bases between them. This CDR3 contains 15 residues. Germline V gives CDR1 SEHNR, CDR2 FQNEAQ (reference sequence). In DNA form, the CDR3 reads TGTGCCAGCAGCGGTGGGGGGAGAGGTGGGCAGCCCCAGCATTTT. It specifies CASSGGGRGGQPQHF.

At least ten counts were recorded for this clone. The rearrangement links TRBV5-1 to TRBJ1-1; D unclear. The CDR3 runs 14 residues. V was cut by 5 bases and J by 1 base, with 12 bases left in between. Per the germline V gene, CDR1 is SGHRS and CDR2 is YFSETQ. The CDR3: CASRYSNPNTEAFF. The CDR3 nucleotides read TGCGCCAGCAGGTACAGCAATCCGAACACTGAAGCTTTCTTT.

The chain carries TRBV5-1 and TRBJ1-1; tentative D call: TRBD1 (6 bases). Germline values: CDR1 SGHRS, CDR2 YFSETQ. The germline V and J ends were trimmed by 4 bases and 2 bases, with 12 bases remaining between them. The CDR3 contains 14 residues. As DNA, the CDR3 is TGCGCCAGCAGCCTCGGACAGATAAACACTGAAGCTTTCTTT. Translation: CASSLGQINTEAFF.

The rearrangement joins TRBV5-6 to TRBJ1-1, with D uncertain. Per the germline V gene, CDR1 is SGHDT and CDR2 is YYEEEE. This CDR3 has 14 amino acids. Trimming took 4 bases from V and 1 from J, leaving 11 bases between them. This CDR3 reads CASSRSNGNTEAFF. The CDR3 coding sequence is TGTGCCAGCAGCCGTAGTAATGGGAACACTGAAGCTTTCTTT. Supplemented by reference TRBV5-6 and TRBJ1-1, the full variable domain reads DAGVTQSPTHLIKTRGQQVTLRCSPKSGHDTVSWYQQALGQGPQFIFQYYEEEERQRGNFPDRFSGHQFPNYSSELNVNALLLGDSALYLCASSRSNGNTEAFFGQGTRLTVV.

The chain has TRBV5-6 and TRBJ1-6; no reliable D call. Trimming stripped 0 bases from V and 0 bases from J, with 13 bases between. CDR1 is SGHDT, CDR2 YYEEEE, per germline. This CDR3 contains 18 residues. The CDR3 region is CASSLGNSLSSYNSPLHF. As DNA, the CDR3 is TGTGCCAGCAGCTTGGGTAACAGCCTTAGCTCCTATAATTCACCCCTCCACTTT. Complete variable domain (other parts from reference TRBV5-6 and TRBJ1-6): DAGVTQSPTHLIKTRGQQVTLRCSPKSGHDTVSWYQQALGQGPQFIFQYYEEEERQRGNFPDRFSGHQFPNYSSELNVNALLLGDSALYLCASSLGNSLSSYNSPLHFGNGTRLTVT.

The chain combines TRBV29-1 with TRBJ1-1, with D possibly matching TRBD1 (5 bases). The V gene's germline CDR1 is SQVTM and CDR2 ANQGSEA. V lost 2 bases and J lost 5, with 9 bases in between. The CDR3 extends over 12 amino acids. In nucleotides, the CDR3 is TGCAGCGTTGAAATCGGGGGGACTGAAGCTTTCTTT. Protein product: CSVEIGGTEAFF.

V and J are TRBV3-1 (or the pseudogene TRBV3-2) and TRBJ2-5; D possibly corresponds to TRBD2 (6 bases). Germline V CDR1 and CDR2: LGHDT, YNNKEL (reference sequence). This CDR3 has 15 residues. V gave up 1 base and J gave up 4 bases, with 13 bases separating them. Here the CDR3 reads CASSQAGLGIETQYF. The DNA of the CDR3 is TGTGCCAGCAGCCAAGCGGGACTCGGGATAGAGACCCAGTACTTC.

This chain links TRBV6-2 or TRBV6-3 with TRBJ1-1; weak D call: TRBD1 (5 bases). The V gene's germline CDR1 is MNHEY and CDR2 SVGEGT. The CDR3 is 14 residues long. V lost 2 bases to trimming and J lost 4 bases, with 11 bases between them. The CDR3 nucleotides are TGTGCCAGCAGTTACGGGACTTTGGCCACTGAAGCTTTCTTT. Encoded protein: CASSYGTLATEAFF.

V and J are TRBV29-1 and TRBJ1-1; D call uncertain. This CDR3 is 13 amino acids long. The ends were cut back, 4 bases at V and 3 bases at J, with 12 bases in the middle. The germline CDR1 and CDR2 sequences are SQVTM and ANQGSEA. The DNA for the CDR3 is TGCAGCGTTGCATTAAACCAGGACACTGAAGCTTTCTTT. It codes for CSVALNQDTEAFF.

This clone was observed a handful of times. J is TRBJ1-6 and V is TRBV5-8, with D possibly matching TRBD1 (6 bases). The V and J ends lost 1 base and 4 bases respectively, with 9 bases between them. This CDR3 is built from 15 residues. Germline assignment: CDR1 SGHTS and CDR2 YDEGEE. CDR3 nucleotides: TGTGCCAGCAGCTTGAGGGACACATATAATTCACCCCTCCACTTT. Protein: CASSLRDTYNSPLHF. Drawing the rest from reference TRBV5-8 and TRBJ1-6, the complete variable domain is EAGVTQSPTHLIKTRGQQATLRCSPISGHTSVYWYQQALGLGLQFLLWYDEGEERNRGNFPPRFSGRQFPNYSSELNVNALELEDSALYLCASSLRDTYNSPLHFGNGTRLTVT.

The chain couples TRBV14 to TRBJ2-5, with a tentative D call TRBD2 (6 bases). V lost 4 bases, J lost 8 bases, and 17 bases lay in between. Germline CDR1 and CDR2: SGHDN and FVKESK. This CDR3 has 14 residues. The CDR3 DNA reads TGTGCCAGCAGCCCCTCGGCGGGACCTTCAACCCAGTACTTC. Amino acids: CASSPSAGPSTQYF.

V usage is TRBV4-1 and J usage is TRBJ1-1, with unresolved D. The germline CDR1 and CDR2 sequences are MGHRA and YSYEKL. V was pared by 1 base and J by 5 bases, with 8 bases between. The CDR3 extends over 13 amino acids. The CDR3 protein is CASSQGGITEAFF. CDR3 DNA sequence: TGCGCCAGCAGCCAAGGCGGGATTACTGAAGCTTTCTTT.

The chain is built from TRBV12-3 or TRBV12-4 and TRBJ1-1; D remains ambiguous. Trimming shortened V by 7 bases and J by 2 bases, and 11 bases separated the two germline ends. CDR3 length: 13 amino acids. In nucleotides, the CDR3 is TGTGCCAGCACCCTAGACCTAAACACTGAAGCTTTCTTT. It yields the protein CASTLDLNTEAFF.

CDR3 protein: CASSQVGPVTSTEVFF. DNA of the CDR3: TGCGCCAGCAGCCAAGTTGGGCCAGTCACTTCCACGGAGGTGTTTTTT. J is TRBJ1-4 and V is TRBV4-1; D gene uncertain. The CDR3 extends over 16 amino acids. Per germline, CDR1 MGHRA and CDR2 YSYEKL. With 1 base removed from V and 15 bases from J, the gap between germline ends came to 24 bases.